A selection of T cell receptor beta chains follows, all from one sample in a study of cytotoxic CD8 clonotypes in ibrutinib-treated CLL. Profiling relied on immunoSEQ multiplex PCR, and the TCRdb table lists in-frame clones only, not all of them. This repertoire shows just over 45,000 clones, around 68% found once; its top ten account for roughly 12%. The sample in question was PBMCs, obtained after 12 months of ibrutinib treatment. Source of these receptors: a human donor with chronic lymphocytic leukemia. Both conserved end residues are part of each CDR3. Fields, in order: D gene, V gene, J gene, clone size, CDR3 protein, CDR3 DNA. The D gene is left open where the match is weak. Some rows have no size entry. The others give once, few or many, or a class for an expanded clone.

-	TRBV5-1	TRBJ1-2	-	CASSLVGPSYGYTF	TGCGCCAGCAGCTTGGTTGGGCCTAGCTATGGCTACACCTTC
-	TRBV6-5	TRBJ1-5	few	CASSYSISQPQHF	TGTGCCAGCAGTTACTCGATTTCCCAGCCCCAGCATTTT
-	TRBV6-6	TRBJ1-1	-	CASSSRGNTEAFF	TGTGCCAGCAGCAGTCGTGGGAACACTGAAGCTTTCTTT
TRBD2	TRBV29-1	TRBJ2-5	-	CSVEREEGTQYF	TGCAGCGTTGAACGGGAGGAGGGGACCCAGTACTTC
TRBD1	TRBV7-8	TRBJ2-1	-	CASSLGQGKFF	TGTGCCAGCAGCTTAGGACAGGGGAAGTTCTTC
-	TRBV9	TRBJ2-5	-	CASSVVGGQETQYF	TGTGCCAGCAGCGTAGTGGGGGGCCAAGAGACCCAGTACTTC
TRBD1	TRBV6-1	TRBJ1-5	few	CASSDGTGNNQPQHF	TGTGCCAGCAGTGACGGGACAGGGAACAATCAGCCCCAGCATTTT
-	TRBV13	TRBJ1-1	-	CASSLGGTFNTEAFF	TGTGCCAGCAGCTTGGGTGGCACCTTTAACACTGAAGCTTTCTTT
-	TRBV5-1	TRBJ2-3	once	CASSLDGVGGTDTQYF	TGCGCCAGCAGCTTGGACGGGGTCGGTGGCACAGATACGCAGTATTTT
TRBD2	TRBV12-5	TRBJ2-1	-	CASGSSGGAVLEQFF	TGTGCTAGTGGAAGTAGCGGGGGGGCCGTTCTTGAGCAGTTCTTC
-	TRBV4-1	TRBJ2-7	-	CASSQALGQGYEQYF	TGCGCCAGCAGCCAAGCCTTGGGGCAGGGATACGAGCAGTACTTC
-	TRBV6-1	TRBJ1-6	-	CASSASRSSYNSPLHF	TGTGCCAGCAGTGCCAGTCGGAGCTCCTATAATTCACCCCTCCACTTT
TRBD1	TRBV5-1	TRBJ1-5	-	CASSSEQGGQPQHF	TGCGCCAGCAGCTCGGAACAGGGGGGTCAGCCCCAGCATTTT
-	TRBV6-5	TRBJ1-5	-	CASSVTGPTQPQHF	TGTGCCAGCAGCGTAACAGGGCCCACCCAGCCCCAGCATTTT
TRBD1	TRBV25-1	TRBJ1-5	-	CASSETGGHQPQHF	TGTGCCAGCAGTGAAACAGGGGGCCATCAGCCCCAGCATTTT
-	TRBV4-2	TRBJ2-2	-	CASSQETGRGTGELFF	TGTGCCAGCAGCCAAGAAACTGGAAGGGGGACCGGGGAGCTGTTTTTT
-	TRBV6-5	TRBJ1-1	once	CASSFGGAGNTEAFF	TGTGCCAGCAGTTTCGGGGGCGCGGGGAACACTGAAGCTTTCTTT
TRBD1	TRBV11-2	TRBJ2-2	once	CASSARQGDGELFF	TGTGCCAGCAGCGCAAGACAGGGGGACGGGGAGCTGTTTTTT
-	TRBV28	TRBJ2-2	-	CASSFRGSTGELFF	TGTGCCAGCAGTTTCAGGGGTAGCACCGGGGAGCTGTTTTTT
-	TRBV11-3	TRBJ2-7	-	CASSLTGTVDHEQYF	TGTGCCAGCAGCTTAACCGGGACGGTCGACCACGAGCAGTACTTC
TRBD1	TRBV2	TRBJ2-1	-	CASSEGDRGLDNEQFF	TGTGCCAGCAGTGAAGGCGACAGGGGGCTCGATAATGAGCAGTTCTTC
-	TRBV27	TRBJ1-2	few	CASRSTQGSGYTF	TGTGCCAGCAGGTCCACTCAGGGGTCTGGCTACACCTTC
TRBD2	TRBV4-1	TRBJ2-3	-	CASSQDRGGRSTQYF	TGCGCCAGCAGCCAAGATCGGGGGGGCCGTAGTACGCAGTATTTT
-	TRBV27	TRBJ1-2	-	CASSLSGNYGYTF	TGTGCCAGCAGTTTGTCGGGGAACTATGGCTACACCTTC
TRBD2	TRBV11-3	TRBJ2-2	-	CASSGRGGDTGELFF	TGTGCCAGCAGCGGACGGGGGGGCGACACCGGGGAGCTGTTTTTT
-	TRBV10-1	TRBJ2-1	-	CASSDLGGTYNEQFF	TGCGCCAGCAGTGACCTCGGGGGCACCTACAATGAGCAGTTCTTC
TRBD1	TRBV7-3	TRBJ2-1	-	CASSPATGAYNEQFF	TGTGCCAGCAGTCCAGCGACAGGGGCCTACAATGAGCAGTTCTTC
-	TRBV9	TRBJ1-4	-	CASSGSIGKLFF	TGTGCCAGCAGCGGTAGTATAGGGAAACTGTTTTTT
-	TRBV6-6	TRBJ2-1	-	CASAWRASNEQFF	TGTGCCAGCGCATGGAGAGCTTCCAATGAGCAGTTCTTC
-	TRBV18	TRBJ1-5	-	CASSLSRGNQPQHF	TGTGCCAGCTCACTTAGTCGTGGCAATCAGCCCCAGCATTTT
TRBD1	TRBV6-6	TRBJ1-5	few	CASSKDRGEQPQHF	TGTGCCAGCAGTAAGGACAGGGGCGAACAGCCCCAGCATTTT
TRBD2	TRBV11-3	TRBJ2-2	-	CASSLGRGDTGELFF	TGTGCCAGCAGCCTGGGCCGGGGGGACACCGGGGAGCTGTTTTTT
-	TRBV5-1	TRBJ1-1	-	CASSLGQVNTEAFF	TGCGCCAGCAGCTTGGGGCAGGTGAACACTGAAGCTTTCTTT
TRBD1	TRBV6-1	TRBJ1-5	-	CASSEGGGTGVNQPQHF	TGTGCCAGCAGTGAAGGGGGGGGCACAGGGGTTAACCAGCCCCAGCATTTT
TRBD1	TRBV19	TRBJ2-1	-	CASSTGQGHSKFF	TGTGCCAGTAGTACGGGACAGGGGCATAGCAAGTTCTTC
-	TRBV18	TRBJ1-2	few	CASSEGTFNYGYTF	TGTGCCAGCTCAGAGGGGACCTTTAACTATGGCTACACCTTC
-	TRBV7-2	TRBJ2-5	-	CASSLYGFRGRETQYF	TGTGCCAGCAGCTTATATGGTTTCAGGGGGAGGGAGACCCAGTACTTC